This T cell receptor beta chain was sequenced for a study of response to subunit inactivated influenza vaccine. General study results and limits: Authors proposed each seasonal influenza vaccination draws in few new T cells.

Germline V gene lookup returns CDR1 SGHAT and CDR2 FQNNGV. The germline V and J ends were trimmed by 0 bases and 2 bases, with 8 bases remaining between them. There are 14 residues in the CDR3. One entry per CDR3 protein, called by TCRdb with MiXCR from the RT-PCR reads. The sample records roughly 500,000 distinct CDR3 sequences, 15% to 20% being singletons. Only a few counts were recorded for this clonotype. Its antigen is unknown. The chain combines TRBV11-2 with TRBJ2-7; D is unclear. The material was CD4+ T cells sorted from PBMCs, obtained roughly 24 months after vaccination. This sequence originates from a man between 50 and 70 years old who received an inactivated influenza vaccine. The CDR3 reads CASSLETPAYEQYF. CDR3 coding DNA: TGTGCCAGCAGCTTAGAGACTCCCGCCTACGAGCAGTACTTC.